The 6 T cell receptor beta chains in this list originate from one sample, sequenced in a study of identifying expanded T cells in peripheral blood. Profiling relied on immunoSEQ multiplex PCR, and the TCRdb table lists in-frame clones only, not all of them. The sample yields under 120,000 clones, around 89% seen once. Sequencing was done on a sample of blood. The receptors stem from a person aged 18 to 75 in good health.

This rearrangement joins TRBV29-1 to TRBJ1-2; D not resolved. Deletions cut 6 bases from V and 0 bases from J, with 8 bases between. Per germline, CDR1 SQVTM and CDR2 ANQGSEA. CDR3 length equals 12 residues. CDR3 sequence (DNA): TGCAGCGTGAGGATCACTAACTATGGCTACACCTTC. The encoded protein is CSVRITNYGYTF. The full variable domain, with the rest looked up from reference TRBV29-1 and TRBJ1-2, is SAVISQKPSRDICQRGTSLTIQCQVDSQVTMMFWYRQQPGQSLTLIATANQGSEATYESGFVIDKFPISRPNLTFSTLTVSNMSPEDSSIYLCSVRITNYGYTFGSGTRLTVV.

The chain couples TRBV6-5 to TRBJ2-3; D is perhaps TRBD1 (6 bases). Germline values: CDR1 MNHEY, CDR2 SVGAGI. This CDR3 has 13 residues. The V gene lost 4 bases and the J gene lost 9 bases, with 14 bases spanning the gap. The CDR3 nucleotides are TGTGCCAGCAGTTTTACGCCGAGGGGGACGCAGTATTTT. Its translation: CASSFTPRGTQYF.

The rearrangement uses TRBV7-6 and TRBJ2-7; D gene ambiguous. Germline V gene lookup returns CDR1 SGHVS and CDR2 FNYEAQ. The CDR3 has 14 residues. The ends were cut back, 5 bases at V and 0 bases at J, with 11 bases in the middle. The CDR3, as DNA: TGTGCCAGCAGCCCCAGTGATAGCTCCTACGAGCAGTACTTC. Translating it yields CASSPSDSSYEQYF. The full variable domain, rest sourced from reference TRBV7-6 and TRBJ2-7, is GAGVSQSPRYKVTKRGQDVALRCDPISGHVSLYWYRQALGQGPEFLTYFNYEAQQDKSGLPNDRFSAERPEGSISTLTIQRTEQRDSAMYRCASSPSDSSYEQYFGPGTRLTVT.

CDR3 nucleotide sequence: TGTGCCAGCAGCAAAAAGGCCGCCGGGACAGGGTCCGGGAACACTGAAGCTTTCTTT. Protein sequence: CASSKKAAGTGSGNTEAFF. V is TRBV21-1 and J is TRBJ1-1; the table's D call TRBD1 went unverified against the DNA. TRBV21-1 is termed a pseudogene. This CDR3 comprises 19 residues.

The V gene is TRBV18, the J gene TRBJ1-3; D is uncertain. V shed 1 base and J shed 4 bases, with 8 bases lying between them. CDR3 length equals 14 residues. The germline V gene encodes CDR1 KGHSH and CDR2 LQKENI. The CDR3 here is CASSPQDLGNTIYF. The CDR3, as DNA: TGTGCCAGCTCACCACAAGACCTGGGAAACACCATATATTTT.

Regarding this clone: Distinct nucleotide sequences in the sample also encode this CDR3. The chain uses TRBV5-6 and TRBJ2-7, with D hard to call. This CDR3 is 13 amino acids long. Trimming stripped 0 bases from V and 1 base from J, with 5 bases between. The germline gives CDR1 SGHDT, CDR2 YYEEEE. The DNA for the CDR3 is TGTGCCAGCAGCTTGGGCCGGTCCTACGAGCAGTACTTC. Encoded protein: CASSLGRSYEQYF.